This T cell receptor beta chain was sequenced in a study of PD-1 blockade in classical Hodgkin lymphoma (dated by TCRdb to about 2020). For the study in its entirety: Nivolumab dosing was 3 mg/kg intravenously every 2 weeks, continuing until either disease progression or unacceptable toxicity. The study used CyTOF and TCR beta sequencing to define a peripheral blood immune signature of response to PD-1 blockade in classical Hodgkin lymphoma. Study-level results and caveats: The study was restricted to a single clinical trial cohort, and the causes of repertoire differences, possibly disease activity or prior therapy, were left undefined. Diversity was lower in patients who began nivolumab less than 1 year after ASCT, so these patients were left out of later analyses to avoid confounding by immune reconstitution. Trial patients achieving complete response had baseline diversity similar to newly diagnosed patients, whereas partial responders and progressors had significantly lower diversity. Baseline TCR diversity was reported as lower in newly diagnosed patients than in healthy donors, and lower still in relapsed/refractory patients. By C4D1, a significant rise was seen in CD4+ TCR diversity but not in CD8+ TCR diversity (p=0.0027 vs p=0.16), and the rise was most apparent among complete responders (p=0.02).

Genomic DNA was extracted with the Qiagen DNeasy kit from unsorted PBMCs and from negatively selected CD4+ and CD8+ fractions. Using primers that anneal to V and J segments, immunoSEQ multiplex PCR amplified the TCR beta CDR3 regions. A synthetic immune receptor repertoire was used to minimize amplification bias, and any residual bias was removed computationally once sequencing was done. The study's own analysis went as follows. Repertoire diversity was quantified as the Shannon entropy index using custom Python scripts. The unsorted, CD4+ and CD8+ repertoires were each analyzed separately, with the exception of combined analyses, where CD4+ and CD8+ sequences were merged in silico. A clone counted as expanded when the clone's frequency after treatment rose at least 2-fold relative to C1D1, and clones undetected at baseline were given a pseudocount of 0.5. Clones with 0 or 1 copy at C1D1 were defined as singleton clones, while clones with 2 or more copies were defined as non-singleton clones. By matching protein sequences in sorted samples from the same patient, clones expanded in unsorted samples were annotated as CD4+, CD8+ or unknown. Wilcoxon tests were applied to paired samples to test diversity changes from C1D1 to C4D1. The immuneACCESS repertoire file appears here via TCRdb, limited to in-frame rearrangements. These files lack a portion of the clones; in checked studies, under half of the deficit traces to unresolved V genes, and the cause of the others is not known. The V and J calls and clone size were taken over from that table, and D and trimming were inferred from the DNA. For this sample the table gives tens of thousands of clones, of which roughly nine tenths were detected only once. Of the sample, 2.5% to 3.5% is held by the ten largest clones.

The time point label, as the study defines it: cycle 4 day 1 (C4D1), after five to seven weeks of nivolumab. Relapse after autologous stem cell transplantation had occurred in all trial patients, and cohorts A, B and C were distinguished by prior brentuximab vedotin exposure. The trial cohort included 45 to 65 patients with relapsed/refractory classical Hodgkin lymphoma, and each patient had a best overall response of complete response, partial response or progressive disease. Trial patients were treated with single-agent nivolumab in the multi-cohort phase II CheckMate 205 trial. An independent review committee assessed best overall response by applying the 2007 International Working Group response criteria. PBMCs from the trial were collected at three points: immediately before nivolumab initiation (C1D1), and during therapy at cycle 2 day 1 and cycle 4 day 1. Peripheral blood was collected in 8 mL Vacutainer Cell Preparation Tubes, from which PBMCs were isolated by centrifugation and then cryopreserved.

The germline V gene encodes CDR1 SGHNT and CDR2 YYREEE (reference sequence). At the junction V is shortened by 0 bases and J by 4 bases, with 8 bases in between. Counted from cysteine to phenylalanine, this CDR3 has 14 amino acids. Of the read, only the CDR3 DNA is kept; its 42 bases are in frame from base 1. On this clone itself: Its recognized antigen is unknown. Nothing much larger sits one base from this clone, and base qualities are not available.

Rearrangement joined TRBV5-4 to TRBJ1-3; TRBD1 is possibly the D segment (5 matching bases). The sample consisted of peripheral blood mononuclear cells (PBMCs), taken before the fourth cycle of nivolumab. The sequence derives from a human donor with classical Hodgkin lymphoma. The CDR3 has the sequence CASSLGGTGNTIYF. The sequenced DNA is TGTGCCAGCAGCTTGGGGGGCACCGGAAACACCATATATTTT.